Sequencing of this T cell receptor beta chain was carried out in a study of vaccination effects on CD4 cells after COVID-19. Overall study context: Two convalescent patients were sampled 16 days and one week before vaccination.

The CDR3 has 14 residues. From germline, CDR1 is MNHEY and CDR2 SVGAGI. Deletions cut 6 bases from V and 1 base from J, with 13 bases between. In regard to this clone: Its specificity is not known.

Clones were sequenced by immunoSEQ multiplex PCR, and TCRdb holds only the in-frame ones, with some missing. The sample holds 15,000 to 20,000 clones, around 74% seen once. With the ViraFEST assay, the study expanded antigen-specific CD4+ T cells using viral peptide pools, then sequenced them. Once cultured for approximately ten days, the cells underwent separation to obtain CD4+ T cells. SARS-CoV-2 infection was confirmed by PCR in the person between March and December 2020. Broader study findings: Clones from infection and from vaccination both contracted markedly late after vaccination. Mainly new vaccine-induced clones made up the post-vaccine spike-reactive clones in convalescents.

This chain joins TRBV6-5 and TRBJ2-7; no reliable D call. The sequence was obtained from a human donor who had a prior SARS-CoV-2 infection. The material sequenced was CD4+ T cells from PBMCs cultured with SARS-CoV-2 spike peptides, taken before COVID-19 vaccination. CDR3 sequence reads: CASSQAHQSYEQYF. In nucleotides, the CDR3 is TGTGCCAGCAGCCAGGCTCACCAATCCTACGAGCAGTACTTC.